Listed here is a single T cell receptor beta chain. Its antigen is currently unknown. These data originate in a study of T cells after yellow fever vaccination. Broader study findings: A faster peak, day 5 versus 15, was reached by the weaker secondary response. Abundant clonotypes (contaminants from the bulk population) could be present in FACS-sorted repertoires.

CDR1 is SNHLY, CDR2 FYNNEI, per germline. Trimming left V 4 bases short and J 6 bases short, with 10 bases between. The CDR3 runs to 12 residues. 5'RACE template switching added a universal primer site and UMIs to TCR cDNA. TCRdb redid the calling of the 5' RACE reads with MiXCR, one entry per CDR3 protein. The profile shows 350,000 to 550,000 distinct CDR3 sequences, 18% of them singletons. This clonotype originated in a young man who received the YFV17D yellow fever vaccine. Here the sequenced sample was PBMCs, taken before the yellow fever booster vaccination. The chain recombines TRBV2 with TRBJ2-7; D call uncertain. In DNA form, the CDR3 reads TGTGCCAGCAGTGCCAGCGTCTCCGAGCAGTACTTC. This sequence encodes CASSASVSEQYF.